The sequence of this T cell receptor (beta chain) was determined in a study of PD-1 blockade in classical Hodgkin lymphoma. Sequenced by immunoSEQ multiplex PCR; TCRdb stores in-frame clones only, minus some. Found here are tens of thousands of clones, approximately 70% of them singletons; the top ten hold approximately 2.5%. The CDR3 spans 10 residues. Germline values: CDR1 SNHLY, CDR2 FYNNEI. Between the trimmed V and J ends, which lost 8 bases and 8 bases, there was a span of 7 bases. Noted time point: cycle 4 day 1 (C4D1), after about 6 weeks of nivolumab. Every patient experienced relapse after autologous stem cell transplantation, and brentuximab vedotin exposure varied.

Specimen: peripheral blood mononuclear cells (PBMCs), collected before the fourth cycle of nivolumab. The clonotype originates from a human donor with classical Hodgkin lymphoma. The chain combines TRBV2 with TRBJ2-1; no firm D call. CDR3 sequence (DNA): TGTGCCAGCGGCGTGGATGAGCAGTTCTTC. It yields the protein CASGVDEQFF.